This T cell receptor beta chain was obtained from a study of cytomegalovirus exposure and HLA in healthy donors. CDR3 size: 15 residues. The germline V gene encodes CDR1 SGHAT and CDR2 FQNNGV. J lost 2 bases, V lost 4 bases, and 4 bases had no gene match. This clone was found a few times. Primers for the PCR totalled 60 Vbeta and 13 Jbeta. Clones were sequenced by immunoSEQ multiplex PCR, and TCRdb holds only the in-frame ones, with some missing. The sample has 110,000 to 150,000 clones, roughly four fifths seen once. The sample was PBMCs. The rearrangement links TRBV11-2 to TRBJ2-7, with 11 bases aligning to TRBD2. The receptor was isolated from a woman in her fifties or sixties in good health and CMV-seronegative. CDR3 sequence: CASSYYSGGAYEQYF. CDR3 DNA sequence: TGTGCCAGCAGCTATTATAGCGGGGGGGCCTACGAGCAGTACTTC.